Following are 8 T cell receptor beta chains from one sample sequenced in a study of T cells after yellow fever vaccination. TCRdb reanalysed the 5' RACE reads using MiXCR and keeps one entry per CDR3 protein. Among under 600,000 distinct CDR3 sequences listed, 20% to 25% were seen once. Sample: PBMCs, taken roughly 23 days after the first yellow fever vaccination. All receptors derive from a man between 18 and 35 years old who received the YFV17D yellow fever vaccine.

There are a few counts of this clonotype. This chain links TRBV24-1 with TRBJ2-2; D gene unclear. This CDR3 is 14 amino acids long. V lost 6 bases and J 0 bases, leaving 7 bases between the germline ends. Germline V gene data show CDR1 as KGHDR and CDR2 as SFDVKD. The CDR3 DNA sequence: TGTGCCACCAGTCAACATGCGAACACCGGGGAGCTGTTTTTT. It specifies CATSQHANTGELFF.

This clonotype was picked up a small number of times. The CDR3, as DNA: TGCAGTGCCGTACCCGGCGGGACGAGCACAGATACGCAGTATTTT. Translating gives CSAVPGGTSTDTQYF. The genes are TRBV20-1 and TRBJ2-3, with D possibly matching TRBD2 (6 bases). The V and J ends lost 6 bases and 0 bases respectively, with 16 bases between them. The CDR3 runs 15 residues. Germline V lookup: CDR1 DFQATT, CDR2 SNEGSKA (reference sequence).

CDR3 loop: CASRPEVVGETQYF. The CDR3 DNA follows: TGTGCCAGCCGACCAGAGGTAGTCGGCGAGACCCAGTACTTC. The chain uses TRBV2 and TRBJ2-5; D ambiguous. The CDR3 sequence is 14 residues long. V was shortened by 8 bases and J by 5 bases, with 18 bases between the two germline ends. Germline V CDR1 and CDR2: SNHLY, FYNNEI.

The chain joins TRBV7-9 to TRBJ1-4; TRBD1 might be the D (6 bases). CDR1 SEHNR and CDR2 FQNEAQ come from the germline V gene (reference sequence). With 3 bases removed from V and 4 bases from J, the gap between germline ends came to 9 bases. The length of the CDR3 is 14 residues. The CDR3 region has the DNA TGTGCCAGCAGCTTCAGGGGCGATAATGAAAAACTGTTTTTT. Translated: CASSFRGDNEKLFF.

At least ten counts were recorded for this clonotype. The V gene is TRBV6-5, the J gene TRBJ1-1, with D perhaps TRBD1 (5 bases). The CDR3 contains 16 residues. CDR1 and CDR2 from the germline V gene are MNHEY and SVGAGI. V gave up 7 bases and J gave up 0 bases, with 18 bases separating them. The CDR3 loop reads CASKDRTQLMNTEAFF. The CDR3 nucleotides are TGTGCCAGCAAAGATAGGACACAGCTCATGAACACTGAAGCTTTCTTT.

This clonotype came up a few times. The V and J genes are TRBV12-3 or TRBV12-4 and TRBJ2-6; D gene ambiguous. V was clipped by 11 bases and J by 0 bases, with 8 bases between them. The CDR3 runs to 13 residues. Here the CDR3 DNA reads TGTGCCGGCTCAAACTCTGGGGCCAACGTCCTGACTTTC. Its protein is CAGSNSGANVLTF.

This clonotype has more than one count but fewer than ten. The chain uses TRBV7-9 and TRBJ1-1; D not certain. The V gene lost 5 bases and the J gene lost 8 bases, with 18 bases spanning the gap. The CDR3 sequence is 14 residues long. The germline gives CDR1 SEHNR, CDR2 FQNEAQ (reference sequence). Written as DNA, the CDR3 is TGTGCCAGCAGCCCCTGGATCGGACTGGGAGAAGCTTTCTTT. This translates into CASSPWIGLGEAFF.

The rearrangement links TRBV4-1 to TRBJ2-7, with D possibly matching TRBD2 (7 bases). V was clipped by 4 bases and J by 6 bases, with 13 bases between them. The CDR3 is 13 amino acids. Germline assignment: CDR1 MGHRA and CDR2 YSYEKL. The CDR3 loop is CASSPHGGREQYV. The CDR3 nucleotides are TGCGCCAGCAGCCCTCACGGGGGGCGCGAGCAGTACGTC.